This T cell receptor (beta chain) was sequenced for a study of spatial heterogeneity in lung cancer. Study-level information: There were, on average, more than 8.5 raw-read appearances for each unique TCR and UMI combination. Overall study results and limits: The study found ubiquitous expanded tumor TCRs in blood more at resection than follow-up.

Time point defined: sample taken at primary tumor resection. Unsorted whole RNA of tumor, nontumor lung or frozen PBMC was sequenced. In its sample, this clonotype was seen a few times. What it binds is unknown. V was cut by 4 bases and J by 5 bases, with 16 bases left in between. Germline CDR1 reads LNHDA; CDR2 reads SQIVND (reference sequence). The CDR3 consists of 15 residues. TCR cDNA molecules each carried a unique molecular identifier. TCRdb processed the 5' RACE reads anew with MiXCR; each CDR3 protein has one entry. The sample holds roughly 48,000 distinct CDR3 sequences, approximately 5.7% seen once.

The chain joins TRBV19 to TRBJ2-3; perhaps TRBD2 as D (6 bases). The origin of this receptor is a male donor with early-stage non-small cell lung cancer. Source: PBMCs, taken at surgery. CDR3: CASSSPTGVVDTQYF. CDR3 DNA sequence: TGTGCCAGTAGTAGCCCAACGGGAGTGGTAGATACGCAGTATTTT. Variable domain in full (rest from reference TRBV19 and TRBJ2-3): DGGITQSPKYLFRKEGQNVTLSCEQNLNHDAMYWYRQDPGQGLRLIYYSQIVNDFQKGDIAEGYSVSREKKESFPLTVTSAQKNPTAFYLCASSSPTGVVDTQYFGPGTRLTVL.